The clone carrying this T cell receptor beta chain has a count of ten or more. Its antigen is not identified. This entry comes from a study of response to subunit inactivated influenza vaccine. TCRdb re-derived calls from the RT-PCR reads in MiXCR, one entry per CDR3 protein. This sample has hundreds of thousands of distinct CDR3 sequences; less than 20% occur once, and the top ten carry roughly a tenth. General study findings and limits: New T cells are recruited in small numbers by each seasonal influenza vaccination, according to the authors' suggestion.

The V and J ends lost 3 bases and 6 bases, in that order; junction bases with no gene match: 12. This CDR3 is 16 amino acids long. Germline lookup yields CDR1 MNHEY and CDR2 SMNVEV (reference sequence). This clonotype was sampled from a man aged 50-60 years who received an inactivated influenza vaccine. The source was PBMCs from blood, collected about 5 days after vaccination. J is TRBJ1-2 and V is TRBV27, with 8 bases matching TRBD1. The CDR3 reads CASSFGRGQGRDGYTF. The CDR3 coding sequence is TGTGCCAGCAGTTTCGGACGAGGACAGGGTAGGGATGGCTACACCTTC.